This TCR beta chain was identified during a study of CD4+ T cells in melanoma. In this sample, this clone turned up once. The protocol was immunoSEQ multiplex PCR, while the TCRdb copy is restricted to in-frame clones and leaves out a portion. Of 17,000 or so clones in the sample, approximately 84% were seen once. CDR3 size: 13 residues. V was trimmed by 2 bases and J by 0 bases, leaving 2 bases between them. Germline-derived CDR1 and CDR2 are GTSNPN and SVGIG (reference sequence). The sequence derives from a human donor with melanoma. This chain uses TRBV30 with TRBJ2-6; D not resolved. The sequenced sample consisted of cells from a culture (not recorded whether cultured in vitro). The CDR3 nucleotides read TGTGCCTGGAGTAGCTCTGGGGCCAACGTCCTGACTTTC. Translating it yields CAWSSSGANVLTF.